Following are 26 T cell receptor beta chains from one sample sequenced in a study of T cells after posttransplantation cyclophosphamide. Produced via immunoSEQ multiplex PCR; TCRdb's table is partial and in-frame only. The profile covers roughly 24,000 clones, none occurring a single time. Sequencing was performed on PBMCs. These TCRs come from a woman aged 60 to 75 in good health, CMV-negative, and a related stem cell transplant donor.

This clone was detected ten times or more. CDR3 nucleotides: TGTGCCAGCAGCTTAGGGGTCGGACTTAACTATGGCTACACCTTC. This encodes CASSLGVGLNYGYTF. The chain uses TRBV7-8 and TRBJ1-2; D remains ambiguous. CDR3 length equals 15 residues. Germline lookup yields CDR1 SGHVS and CDR2 FQNEAQ. With 1 base removed from V and 1 base from J, the gap between germline ends came to 10 bases.

This clone was seen ten or more times. The CDR3 bases are TGTGCCAGCAGTGCCTTGCCCTTACAGGGAACTGAGCAGTTCTTC. Amino acids: CASSALPLQGTEQFF. The rearrangement links TRBV6-4 to TRBJ2-1, with D possibly matching TRBD1 (6 bases). CDR1 and CDR2 (germline): MRHNA, SNTAGT. This CDR3 spans 15 amino acids. Trimming stripped 4 bases from V and 9 bases from J, with 19 bases between.

V is TRBV18 and J is TRBJ2-1, with 9 bases that match TRBD2. CDR1 and CDR2 (germline): KGHSH, LQKENI. CDR3 size: 16 residues. V trimming: 5 bases; J trimming: 7 bases; junction bases outside the gene matches: 12. The CDR3 loop is CASSYPASGKINEQFF. The CDR3 region has the DNA TGTGCCAGCTCATATCCAGCTAGCGGGAAGATAAATGAGCAGTTCTTC.

This chain connects TRBV6-5 to TRBJ2-2, with D tentatively TRBD2 (6 bases). Trimming left V 2 bases short and J 4 bases short, with 11 bases between. This CDR3 comprises 15 residues. Germline V gene lookup returns CDR1 MNHEY and CDR2 SVGAGI. The CDR3 protein is CASSYKRATTGELFF. The DNA for the CDR3 is TGTGCCAGCAGTTACAAGCGGGCGACCACCGGGGAGCTGTTTTTT.

This clone was detected a few times. The chain employs TRBV5-4 and TRBJ2-4; D may be TRBD1 (6 bases). Germline loops: CDR1 SGHNT, CDR2 YYREEE (reference sequence). Trimming stripped 4 bases from V and 0 bases from J, with 11 bases between. The CDR3 has 15 amino acids. The CDR3 bases are TGTGCCAGCAGCAATCCAGGGGTAGCCAAAAACATTCAGTACTTC. Its protein product is CASSNPGVAKNIQYF.

This clone came up many times. The V gene is TRBV11-2, the J gene TRBJ2-2, with 9 bases identical to TRBD2. V shed 3 bases and J 3 bases; nucleotides not matched to a gene: 5. The CDR3 has 16 amino acids. Germline CDR1 and CDR2: SGHAT and FQNNGV. DNA of the CDR3: TGTGCCAGCAGCTTGGGACTAGCTTTGGACACCGGGGAGCTGTTTTTT. Encoded protein: CASSLGLALDTGELFF. Using reference TRBV11-2 and TRBJ2-2 for the parts outside the CDR3, the full variable domain is EAGVAQSPRYKIIEKRQSVAFWCNPISGHATLYWYQQILGQGPKLLIQFQNNGVVDDSQLPKDRFSAERLKGVDSTLKIQPAKLEDSAVYLCASSLGLALDTGELFFGEGSRLTVL.

The V gene is TRBV7-2, the J gene TRBJ1-6; D perhaps matches TRBD1 (5 bases). The CDR3 contains 15 residues. Germline loops: CDR1 SGHTA, CDR2 FQGNSA. V dropped 3 bases and J dropped 11 bases, with 17 bases sitting between them. CDR3 residues: CASSFRQGKRTPLHF. CDR3 bases: TGTGCCAGCAGCTTTCGCCAGGGCAAGAGGACACCCCTCCACTTT.

The sample holds many counts of this clone. V is TRBV29-1 and J is TRBJ1-2, with 9 bases lining up with TRBD1. CDR1 is SQVTM, CDR2 ANQGSEA, per germline. The CDR3 length is 12 residues. The V segment lost 6 bases and the J segment 10 bases; nucleotides outside the gene matches: 9. DNA of the CDR3: TGCAGCGTCGGAACGACAGGGGGTGACTACACCTTC. Translated, it gives CSVGTTGGDYTF. Complete variable domain (other parts from reference TRBV29-1 and TRBJ1-2): SAVISQKPSRDICQRGTSLTIQCQVDSQVTMMFWYRQQPGQSLTLIATANQGSEATYESGFVIDKFPISRPNLTFSTLTVSNMSPEDSSIYLCSVGTTGGDYTFGSGTRLTVV.

This clone appeared many times. The CDR3 spells CASSYSTGRTGYTF. The CDR3 nucleotides are TGTGCCAGCAGTTACTCTACAGGGAGAACGGGCTACACCTTC. This chain connects TRBV6-5 to TRBJ1-2, with D perhaps TRBD1 (6 bases). V shed 0 bases and J shed 8 bases, with 13 bases lying between them. The germline CDR1 and CDR2 sequences are MNHEY and SVGAGI. The CDR3 sequence is 14 residues long.

This clone was recorded at least ten times. The J gene is TRBJ2-7, the V gene TRBV28; D gene unclear. Germline loops: CDR1 MDHEN, CDR2 SYDVKM. The CDR3 is 13 residues long. Trimming shortened V by 2 bases and J by 0 bases, and 5 bases separated the two germline ends. CDR3 DNA sequence: TGTGCCAGCAGTTTACCGAGCTCCTACGAGCAGTACTTC. It is translated as CASSLPSSYEQYF.

In its sample, this clone was seen many times. The chain has TRBV18 and TRBJ2-3; 7 nucleotides align to TRBD2. V was pared by 3 bases and J by 0 bases, with 9 bases of the junction left unmatched. CDR1 is KGHSH, CDR2 LQKENI, per germline. The CDR3 sequence is 17 residues long. DNA for the CDR3: TGTGCCAGCTCACCCCTTAGGGATAGCGGGAGCACAGATACGCAGTATTTT. It is translated as CASSPLRDSGSTDTQYF. Full variable domain (rest looked up from reference TRBV18 and TRBJ2-3): NAGVMQNPRHLVRRRGQEARLRCSPMKGHSHVYWYRQLPEEGLKFMVYLQKENIIDESGMPKERFSAEFPKEGPSILRIQQVVRGDSAAYFCASSPLRDSGSTDTQYFGPGTRLTVL.

V gene TRBV15 combines with J gene TRBJ2-1; 8 bases are a match to TRBD2. Unmatched junction bases numbered 11, after V lost 2 bases and J lost 8 bases. CDR3 size: 16 residues. Germline V gives CDR1 LNHNV, CDR2 YYDKDF (reference sequence). CDR3 coding DNA: TGTGCCACCAGCAGAAGCGGGAGAAGGGGGGTAGATGAGCAGTTCTTC. This gives the protein CATSRSGRRGVDEQFF.

This clone was counted many times. The chain combines TRBV21-1 with TRBJ2-7; TRBD1, as called in the table, went unchecked against the DNA. TRBV21-1 is given as a pseudogene. CDR3 length: 11 amino acids. This chain's CDR3 is CASRDSYEQYF. CDR3 sequence (DNA): TGTGCCAGCAGAGACAGCTACGAGCAGTACTTC.

In its sample, this clone was seen many times. The chain has TRBV30 and TRBJ2-3, with 10 bases fitting TRBD1. The ends lost 0 bases at V and 6 bases at J; junction bases unmatched: 9. Germline V gene data show CDR1 as GTSNPN and CDR2 as SVGIG (reference sequence). This CDR3 region has 16 residues. The CDR3 region is CAWSVVTGGEGDTQYF. CDR3 nucleotides: TGTGCCTGGAGTGTTGTGACAGGGGGCGAGGGGGATACGCAGTATTTT.

This clone showed up many times. V and J are TRBV7-2 and TRBJ2-1; TRBD1 agrees at 10 bases. Germline V CDR1 and CDR2: SGHTA, FQGNSA. This CDR3 contains 14 residues. Unmatched junction bases numbered 3, after V lost 3 bases and J lost 7 bases. The CDR3 loop is CASSFGQGVNEQFF. The CDR3 bases are TGTGCCAGCAGCTTCGGACAGGGGGTAAATGAGCAGTTCTTC.

This clone was detected many times. The J gene is TRBJ2-2, the V gene TRBV28; a possible D gene is TRBD1 (6 bases). Germline CDR1 is MDHEN and CDR2 is SYDVKM. The CDR3 has 15 residues. V lost 7 bases to trimming and J lost 4 bases, with 16 bases between them. The CDR3 bases are TGTGCCAGCACCCCGACAGGCTCGGGCACCGGGGAGCTGTTTTTT. It translates to CASTPTGSGTGELFF.

This clone was seen many times. V gene TRBV28 combines with J gene TRBJ1-4, with 7 bases identical to TRBD1. CDR3 size: 15 residues. The germline V gene encodes CDR1 MDHEN and CDR2 SYDVKM. The V and J ends lost 6 bases and 3 bases, in that order; junction bases with no gene match: 7. The CDR3 bases are TGTGCCAGCAGCAAAACGACAGGGTCTAATGAAAAACTGTTTTTT. Protein: CASSKTTGSNEKLFF.

Many counts were recorded for this clone. This chain connects TRBV7-2 to TRBJ2-4, with 15 bases that match TRBD2. Germline values: CDR1 SGHTA, CDR2 FQGNSA. The CDR3 totals 15 residues. V was pared by 4 bases and J by 9 bases, with 4 bases of the junction left unmatched. CDR3 amino acids: CASSWTSGRGGIQYF. The CDR3 DNA reads as TGTGCCAGCAGCTGGACTAGCGGGAGGGGGGGCATTCAGTACTTC.

This clone was observed a handful of times. This chain links TRBV7-9 with TRBJ2-1, with 8 bases lining up with TRBD2. The CDR3 loop spans 17 amino acids. CDR1 is SEHNR and CDR2 is FQNEAQ in the germline V gene (reference sequence). V lost 4 bases to trimming and J lost 10 bases; unmatched junction nucleotides: 18. CDR3 nucleotides: TGTGCCAGCAGCTCCGCCACACTAGCGGTAAGGACATACGAGCAGTTCTTC. The encoded protein is CASSSATLAVRTYEQFF.

This clone appeared many times. The chain has TRBV11-2 and TRBJ1-2; TRBD1 might be the D (5 bases). The ends were cut back, 0 bases at V and 5 bases at J, with 7 bases in the middle. CDR1 and CDR2 from the germline V gene are SGHAT and FQNNGV. The CDR3 contains 13 residues. Written as DNA, the CDR3 is TGTGCCAGCAGCTTAGATCCAGGGTATGGCTACACCTTC. Protein sequence: CASSLDPGYGYTF.

This clone was counted many times. This sequence joins TRBV7-9 and TRBJ1-1; 9 bases line up with TRBD1. V lost 5 bases to trimming and J lost 1 base; unmatched junction nucleotides: 11. Germline loops: CDR1 SEHNR, CDR2 FQNEAQ (reference sequence). This CDR3 is built from 17 residues. DNA of the CDR3: TGTGCCAGCAGCCCTACCTGGACAGGGGTGAGGAACACTGAAGCTTTCTTT. Its translation is CASSPTWTGVRNTEAFF. Based on the CDR3 plus reference TRBV7-9 and TRBJ1-1, the full variable domain is DTGVSQNPRHKITKRGQNVTFRCDPISEHNRLYWYRQTLGQGPEFLTYFQNEAQLEKSRLLSDRFSAERPKGSFSTLEIQRTEQGDSAMYLCASSPTWTGVRNTEAFFGQGTRLTVV.

The table lists this clone with a few counts. The rearrangement joins TRBV9 to TRBJ2-2, with TRBD1 identical over 9 bases. Trimming removed 2 bases from V and 5 bases from J; junction bases left unmatched: 4. There are 15 residues in the CDR3. In germline, CDR1 is SGDLS, CDR2 YYNGEE. The CDR3 region is CASSVRTGATGELFF. The CDR3 DNA sequence: TGTGCCAGCAGCGTCCGGACAGGGGCGACCGGGGAGCTGTTTTTT.

This clone came up many times. The V call is TRBV10-3, the J call TRBJ2-4; TRBD2 matches 14 bases. CDR1 is ENHRY, CDR2 SYGVKD, per germline. V dropped 6 bases and J dropped 8; count of bases not matched to a gene: 9. The CDR3 consists of 16 residues. The CDR3 reads CAISPGTSGRTHIQYF. In DNA form, the CDR3 reads TGTGCCATCAGCCCCGGGACTAGCGGGAGAACTCACATTCAGTACTTC.

The sample holds a few counts of this clone. The V gene is TRBV14, the J gene TRBJ2-1, with 13 nucleotides matching TRBD2. The V gene end was trimmed by 4 bases and the J gene end by 7 bases; junction bases not matched to a gene: 13. This CDR3 spans 18 amino acids. The germline V gene encodes CDR1 SGHDN and CDR2 FVKESK. In DNA form, the CDR3 reads TGTGCCAGCAGCCGTAAGACTAGCGGGAGGTCGGTTGGTAATGAGCAGTTCTTC. Amino acids: CASSRKTSGRSVGNEQFF.

This clone was seen many times. The chain couples TRBV4-3 to TRBJ1-2, with a tentative D call TRBD1 (6 bases). Trimming left V 2 bases short and J 0 bases short, with 10 bases between. The CDR3 loop spans 15 amino acids. The germline V gene has CDR1 LGHNA and CDR2 YSLEER. CDR3 in amino acids: CASSQLQGPNYGYTF. The CDR3 DNA sequence: TGCGCCAGCAGCCAACTCCAGGGGCCTAACTATGGCTACACCTTC.

This clone was seen a handful of times. The chain has TRBV5-1 and TRBJ1-6, with 8 bases identical to TRBD1. Germline V CDR1 and CDR2: SGHRS, YFSETQ. V lost 3 bases, J lost 7 bases, and 6 bases stayed unmatched. This CDR3 contains 15 residues. CDR3 DNA sequence: TGCGCCAGCAGCTCAGGACAGGGAGGGAATTCACCCCTCCACTTT. Its translation is CASSSGQGGNSPLHF.